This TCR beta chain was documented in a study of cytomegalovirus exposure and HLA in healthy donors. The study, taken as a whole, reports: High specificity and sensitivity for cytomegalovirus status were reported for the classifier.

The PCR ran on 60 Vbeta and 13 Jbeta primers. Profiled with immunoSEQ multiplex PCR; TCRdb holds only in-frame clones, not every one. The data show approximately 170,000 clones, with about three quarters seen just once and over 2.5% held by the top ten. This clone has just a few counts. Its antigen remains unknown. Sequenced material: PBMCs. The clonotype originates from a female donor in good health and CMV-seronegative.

In nucleotides, the CDR3 is TGTGCCTGGAGTCACCGACCGACAGGAAAAAACAATCAGCCCCAGCATTTT. Residues: CAWSHRPTGKNNQPQHF. V usage is TRBV30 and J usage is TRBJ1-5; D possibly corresponds to TRBD1 (6 bases). CDR3 size: 17 residues. Trimming cost V 2 bases and J 3 bases, with 20 bases left between them. CDR1 is GTSNPN, CDR2 SVGIG, per germline (reference sequence).